Below are 6 T cell receptor beta chains sequenced from a single sample in a study of regulatory T cells in long-lasting Graves disease. For TCR beta, libraries came from iRepertoire HTBI primers and Arm-PCR of CDR3 regions. TCRdb ran MiXCR on the multiplex PCR reads and lists one entry per CDR3 protein. The sample lists about 460,000 distinct CDR3 sequences, 12% to 15% occurring once. The time point was: newly diagnosed GD, antithyroid drugs for less than 3 months. PBMC RNA was the source of the TCR library. These sequences were also reported in another study, on T cells in Graves' hyperthyroidism and ophthalmopathy.

The source was peripheral blood mononuclear cells (PBMCs), collected at new diagnosis, from a patient treated with antithyroid drugs. The origin of the receptors is a woman between 50 and 59 years old with Graves disease.

The gene calls are TRBV5-1 and TRBJ2-5; the D is unclear. The CDR3 has 14 amino acids. Trimming took off 4 bases at V and 0 bases at J, with 10 bases between the two ends. Germline V CDR1 and CDR2: SGHRS, YFSETQ. This CDR3 is CASSASGYQETQYF. The CDR3 DNA follows: TGCGCCAGCAGCGCCTCTGGGTACCAAGAGACCCAGTACTTC.

V gene TRBV7-2 combines with J gene TRBJ2-7; no reliable D call. Trimming shortened V by 5 bases and J by 7 bases, and 18 bases separated the two germline ends. From germline, CDR1 is SGHTA and CDR2 FQGNSA. There are 14 residues in the CDR3. CDR3 nucleotide sequence: TGTGCCAGCAGCCCGGCCAGCTCCCTCCTAGAGCAGTACTTC. Its translation: CASSPASSLLEQYF.

This clonotype was picked up a small number of times. The V call is TRBV5-1, the J call TRBJ2-1; D gene unclear. The CDR3 length is 14 residues. Between the trimmed V and J ends, which lost 5 bases and 6 bases, there was a span of 15 bases. Germline values: CDR1 SGHRS, CDR2 YFSETQ. Here the CDR3 DNA reads TGCGCCAGCAGTAGCCTAGTGGGGTTCAATGAGCAGTTCTTC. Encoded protein: CASSSLVGFNEQFF.

In the case of this clonotype: A read error may explain this, as a much larger clone is one base away. The chain uses TRBV5-5 and TRBJ2-7; TRBD2 matches at 11 bases. Unmatched junction bases numbered 16, after V lost 5 bases and J lost 9 bases. The germline gives CDR1 SGHKS, CDR2 YYEKEE (reference sequence). The CDR3 sequence is 16 residues long. This CDR3 reads CASSSGLAGLYNGQYF. CDR3 coding DNA: TGTGCCAGCAGTTCCGGACTAGCGGGCCTATATAACGGGCAGTACTTC.

This clonotype was detected many times. The chain carries TRBV7-2 and TRBJ2-7; D is unclear. Looked up from germline, CDR1 is SGHTA and CDR2 is FQGNSA. CDR3 length: 14 amino acids. Trimming took off 5 bases at V and 0 bases at J, with 11 bases between the two ends. DNA for the CDR3: TGTGCCAGCAGCCCCCCCGGGCCCTCCTACGAGCAGTACTTC. It codes for CASSPPGPSYEQYF.

This clonotype was found many times. CDR3: CASSSETSGSLEQYF. CDR3 nucleotide sequence: TGTGCCAGCAGTTCGGAGACTAGCGGGAGTCTCGAGCAGTACTTC. The chain recombines TRBV28 with TRBJ2-7, with 12 positions matching TRBD2. V trimming: 4 bases; J trimming: 6 bases; junction bases outside the gene matches: 7. There are 15 residues in the CDR3. Germline CDR1 MDHEN, CDR2 SYDVKM.